This is a list of T cell receptor beta chains from one sample in a study of cytomegalovirus exposure and HLA in healthy donors. TCRdb keeps only in-frame clones here, not all; method: immunoSEQ multiplex PCR. The table includes 150,000 to 170,000 clones, approximately 72% detected once. The specimen sequenced was PBMCs. These receptors came from a man between 18 and 35 years old in good health and CMV-seronegative. Both conserved end residues are part of each CDR3.

v_call cdr3_length cdr3_aa
TRBV28 13 CASSLREIDTQYF
TRBV19 15 CASGGQGIRADTQYF
TRBV6-5 15 CASTGTGGVGKTQYF
TRBV2 13 CASSTEYTGELFF
TRBV19 15 CASSIGRTGKETQYF
TRBV11-2 17 CASSLGRPGGFNQPQHF
TRBV5-4 15 CASSLFGKNTGELFF
TRBV10-3 14 CAITPGQDNSPLHF
TRBV6-1 14 CASTSRVEVETQYF
TRBV5-6 14 CASSLMSGGQGAFF
TRBV13 15 CASSLHRGSHQGAFF
TRBV28 13 CASSWDFNTEAFF
TRBV27 15 CASSVASGEIGRYTF
TRBV4-1 21 CASSQDRKGTRGGVSYNEQFF
TRBV5-1 13 CASSLDRNTEAFF
TRBV4-2 13 CASSQGEAGELFF
TRBV11-2 15 CASSLSGTGLYPASF
TRBV19 12 CASSTSNYDYTF
TRBV7-9 16 CASSPSTSGGPGEQFF
TRBV9 12 CASSGSWALLTF
TRBV19 13 CASSGLGVETQYF
TRBV10-1 15 CASTQIQTDLYEQYF
TRBV4-3 16 CASSQRLGRVGNEQFF
TRBV6-5 15 CASSYAGPPNTEAFF
TRBV13 15 CASSSTGTSGYEQFF
TRBV15 17 CATSKDWTDYSNQPQHF
TRBV7-2 17 CASSLARQGGSNEKLFF
TRBV27 16 CASSLRGPTAPTEQYF
TRBV30 14 CAWSDLQGIYGYTF
TRBV4-3 15 CASSLAGTGLGEQYF
TRBV7-2 15 CASSPQGSGYTEAFF
TRBV4-1 16 CASSQVQGSGANVLTF
TRBV19 15 CASSIRQGAGDTQYF
TRBV2 13 CASSEGGHNEQFF
TRBV5-8 15 CASSPTVSSYNEQFF
TRBV4-1 20 CASSQVIIQGSPLHTDTQYF
TRBV19 11 CASSSGAGYTF
TRBV5-1 16 CASSGGAGGRPHIQYF
TRBV2 15 CASSPSGVLDTEAFF
TRBV5-6 14 CASSPGQGYAEAFF
TRBV7-8 18 CASSTYPGQVLMNTEAFF
TRBV5-1 17 CASSIGQVGGYNSPLHF
TRBV28 14 CASSLMDRAHGYTF
TRBV2 16 CASSSTLRGLEETQYF
TRBV5-1 13 CASRTGIPGELFF
TRBV29-1 13 CSVVASGANGLTF
TRBV5-6 14 CASSRGQGRNTIYF
TRBV5-1 15 CASSLTGESNQPQHF
TRBV5-1 14 CASQKDRANTEAFF
TRBV6-5 14 CASSPGTGYTEAFF
TRBV6-5 14 CASVGTDHPHEQYF
TRBV7-9 14 CASSWTGKDNGYTF
TRBV27 14 CASSLFPNRGKLFF
TRBV6-1 14 CASSEMYSSYEQYF